Below are 7 T cell receptor beta chains sequenced from a single sample in a study of cytomegalovirus exposure and HLA in healthy donors (dated by TCRdb to between 2016 and 2019). Library construction relied on the immunoSEQ multiplex PCR assay. A mixture of 60 forward primers for TCR Vbeta segments and 13 reverse primers for TCR Jbeta segments was used in the multiplex PCR. TCRdb carries this immuneACCESS record with in-frame sequences only. Its versions omit some clonotypes, under half of them owing to an unresolved V gene in the studies checked, with the rest unexplained. The sample contains around 210,000 clones, around 80% of them found a single time. The ten largest clones represent 0.47% of the sample. Specimen: PBMCs. These receptors originate from a boy aged 5-17 years in good health and CMV-seronegative.

The count of this clone is one. The rearrangement links TRBV5-1 to TRBJ2-7; D perhaps matches TRBD2 (6 bases). CDR1 is SGHRS and CDR2 is YFSETQ in the germline V gene. Trimming removed 2 bases at V and 3 bases at J, with 21 bases between. The CDR3 is 17 amino acids. CDR3 nucleotides: TGCGCCAGCAGCTTAAGGATCAGGACTACTACCAACTACGAGCAGTACTTC. Translation gives CASSLRIRTTTNYEQYF.

Worth noting for this clone: Germline is not matched at one junction end, which may reflect a read error. The V and J genes are TRBV7-9 and TRBJ1-1, with D possibly being TRBD1 (6 bases). CDR1 is SEHNR and CDR2 is FQNEAQ in the germline V gene (reference sequence). CDR3 length: 16 amino acids. CDR3 bases: TGTGCCGGCAGCTTAGATACCGTCAGGGGAAGAGGGGAAGCTTTCTTT. Amino acids: CAGSLDTVRGRGEAFF.

The V call is TRBV6-6, the J call TRBJ2-7, with D possibly TRBD1 on 6 matching bases. Per germline, CDR1 MNHNY and CDR2 SVGAGI (reference sequence). The CDR3 loop spans 16 amino acids. Between the trimmed V and J ends, which lost 6 bases and 3 bases, there was a span of 21 bases. The DNA for the CDR3 is TGTGCCAGCAGCCCAAGCCAGGGGATCGCTCGCTACGAGCAGTACTTC. It codes for CASSPSQGIARYEQYF.

The rearrangement links TRBV9 to TRBJ1-4, with D perhaps matching TRBD1 (5 bases). CDR1 is SGDLS and CDR2 is YYNGEE in the germline V gene. This CDR3 has 17 amino acids. The V end was cut by 3 bases, the J end by 0 bases, with 15 bases between. Written as DNA, the CDR3 is TGTGCCAGCAGCGCTGACAGCGAAATTGCAACTAATGAAAAACTGTTTTTT. Its translation is CASSADSEIATNEKLFF. The full variable domain, rest sourced from reference TRBV9 and TRBJ1-4, is DSGVTQTPKHLITATGQRVTLRCSPRSGDLSVYWYQQSLDQGLQFLIQYYNGEERAKGNILERFSAQQFPDLHSELNLSSLELGDSALYFCASSADSEIATNEKLFFGSGTQLSVL.

The genes are TRBV27 and TRBJ2-5; D not resolved. This CDR3 is built from 15 residues. From germline, CDR1 is MNHEY and CDR2 SMNVEV (reference sequence). Deletions cut 3 bases from V and 1 base from J, with 12 bases between. CDR3 sequence: CASSLIRAVQETQYF. The CDR3 DNA follows: TGTGCCAGCAGTTTGATTCGCGCGGTCCAAGAGACCCAGTACTTC.

The chain employs TRBV9 and TRBJ1-1; the D is unclear. Per the germline V gene, CDR1 is SGDLS and CDR2 is YYNGEE. The CDR3 has 15 residues. The V and J ends lost 0 bases and 0 bases respectively, with 9 bases between them. CDR3: CASSVGARLNTEAFF. In nucleotides, the CDR3 is TGTGCCAGCAGCGTAGGGGCTCGGTTGAACACTGAAGCTTTCTTT.

This clone was found a few times. The chain links TRBV6-6 to TRBJ1-1; TRBD1 aligns across 7 bases. Losses at the gene ends were 5 bases for V and 10 bases for J; bases not matched to a gene: 13. Germline lookup yields CDR1 MNHNY and CDR2 SVGAGI (reference sequence). The CDR3 length is 14 residues. The CDR3 sequence: CASSPGTAPDTAFF. The CDR3 DNA reads as TGTGCCAGCAGTCCCGGGACAGCCCCCGATACAGCTTTCTTT.